This is a list of T cell receptor beta chains from one sample in a study of T cells after yellow fever vaccination. One entry per CDR3 protein results from TCRdb running MiXCR on the 5' RACE reads. The table records 200,000 to 300,000 distinct CDR3 sequences, about 3.9% of them present only once. Sequencing used PBMCs, obtained 15 days after the yellow fever booster vaccination. The receptors originated from a man between 18 and 29 years old who received the YFV17D yellow fever vaccine. CDR3s include the opening cysteine and the closing phenylalanine or tryptophan. D genes are given only for firm matches. A row's size may be missing; if present it is once, few, many or a size class.

DNA	CDR3	D	J	V	size
TGTGCCAGCAGCGAAGGGGGGATGGAGACCCAGTACTTC	CASSEGGMETQYF	.	TRBJ2-5	TRBV7-9	many
TGTGCCAGCAGCTTACCAGGGGATCCCTACGAGCAGTACTTC	CASSLPGDPYEQYF	.	TRBJ2-7	TRBV5-4	.
TGTGCCAGCAGCTGGTGGACAGGAAGGAATGAAAAACTGTTTTTT	CASSWWTGRNEKLFF	TRBD1	TRBJ1-4	TRBV5-8	many
TGCAGTGGAGTGTGGGCCAGCGAATACGAGCAGTACTTC	CSGVWASEYEQYF	.	TRBJ2-7	TRBV20-1	many
TGTGCCAGCAGCTTATGGGAAACAGGTGGTAGTGAAGCTTTCTTT	CASSLWETGGSEAFF	.	TRBJ1-1	TRBV11-2	many
TGTGCCATCAGCCCTGGACAGGTTGTACCCCTCCACTTT	CAISPGQVVPLHF	TRBD1	TRBJ1-6	TRBV10-3	many
TGTGCCAGCAGCATGGATGGGTTCGTCTACGAGCAGTACTTC	CASSMDGFVYEQYF	.	TRBJ2-7	TRBV7-2	many
TGCAGTGCTAGAGGTCGGATCTACGAGCAGTACTTC	CSARGRIYEQYF	.	TRBJ2-7	TRBV20-1	many
TGTGCCAGCAGCTTGATGGTGGATACGCAGTATTTT	CASSLMVDTQYF	.	TRBJ2-3	TRBV5-6	many
TGTGCCAGCAGTTACGGGGGACAACCTCCTTTCCTGAACACTGAAGCTTTCTTT	CASSYGGQPPFLNTEAFF	.	TRBJ1-1	TRBV6-6	many
TGCAGTGCCCTGGGGCCGCTACGCAATTCACCCCTCCACTTT	CSALGPLRNSPLHF	.	TRBJ1-6	TRBV20-1	many
TGCGCCAGCAGCCAAGGGGTAGGGGGAGGCGGGGAGCTGTTTTTT	CASSQGVGGGGELFF	.	TRBJ2-2	TRBV4-1	many
TGCAGCGTACGGACAGGTTCGGTACATGAAAAACTGTTTTTT	CSVRTGSVHEKLFF	TRBD1	TRBJ1-4	TRBV29-1	many
TGCGCCAGGATAGCTGGCGCTCTCGCAGATACGCAGTATTTT	CARIAGALADTQYF	.	TRBJ2-3	TRBV5-1	many
TGTGCCAGCAGCTTAAGACAGGGGGCAGCCGGGGAGCTGTTTTTT	CASSLRQGAAGELFF	TRBD1	TRBJ2-2	TRBV7-7	many
TGCGCCAGCAGCCAAGGTTTGTCTGGGAGTTTTGAAGCTTTCTTT	CASSQGLSGSFEAFF	.	TRBJ1-1	TRBV4-3	many
TGTGCCAGCAGCCATCCCCCTGGACAGGGGTTCAATGAGCAGTTCTTC	CASSHPPGQGFNEQFF	TRBD1	TRBJ2-1	TRBV5-4	few
TGTGCCAGTAGGAACCGGGACAGGGGGCTCACAGATACGCAGTATTTT	CASRNRDRGLTDTQYF	TRBD1	TRBJ2-3	TRBV19	.
TGTGCCAGCAGTCAACAGGGTAACAATGAAGCTTTCTTT	CASSQQGNNEAFF	.	TRBJ1-1	TRBV6-6	many
TGCGCCAGCAGCTTGGGCCCGGGACAGGCGTACAATGAGCAGTTCTTC	CASSLGPGQAYNEQFF	TRBD1	TRBJ2-1	TRBV5-1	many
TGTGCCAGCAGCCCAGAACAGGCCCTGAACACTGAAGCTTTCTTT	CASSPEQALNTEAFF	.	TRBJ1-1	TRBV7-9	few
TGTGCCAGCAGCAAGACCACCGGGGAGCTGTTTTTT	CASSKTTGELFF	.	TRBJ2-2	TRBV28	many
TGCGCCAGCAGCTTGAGGACAGGAGCCACCGGGGAGCTGTTTTTT	CASSLRTGATGELFF	TRBD1	TRBJ2-2	TRBV5-1	many
TGCAGTGCAAAGGGACAGGGGGGTCGCTCCCAGCATTTT	CSAKGQGGRSQHF	TRBD1	TRBJ1-5	TRBV20-1	many
TGTGCCTCGACTAGCGGAGATACAGATACGCAGTATTTT	CASTSGDTDTQYF	TRBD2	TRBJ2-3	TRBV10-3	few